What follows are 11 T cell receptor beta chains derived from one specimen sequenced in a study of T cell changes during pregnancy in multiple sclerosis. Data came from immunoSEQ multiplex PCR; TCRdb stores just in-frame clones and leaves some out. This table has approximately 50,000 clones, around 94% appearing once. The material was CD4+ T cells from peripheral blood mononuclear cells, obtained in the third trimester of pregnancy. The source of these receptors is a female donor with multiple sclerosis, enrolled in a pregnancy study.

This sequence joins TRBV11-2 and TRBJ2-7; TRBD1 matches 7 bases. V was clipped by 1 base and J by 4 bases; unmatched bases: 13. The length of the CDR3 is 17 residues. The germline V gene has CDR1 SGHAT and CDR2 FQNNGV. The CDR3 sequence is CASSLVGRGQSLYEQYF. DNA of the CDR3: TGTGCCAGCAGCTTAGTGGGCCGGGGACAGAGCTTATACGAGCAGTACTTC.

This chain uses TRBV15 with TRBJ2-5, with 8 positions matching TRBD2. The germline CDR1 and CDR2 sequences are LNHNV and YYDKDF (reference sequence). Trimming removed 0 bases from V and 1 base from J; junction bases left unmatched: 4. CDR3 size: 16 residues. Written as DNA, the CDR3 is TGTGCCACCAGCAGAGATAGGGCGGGGGGCCAAGAGACCCAGTACTTC. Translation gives CATSRDRAGGQETQYF.

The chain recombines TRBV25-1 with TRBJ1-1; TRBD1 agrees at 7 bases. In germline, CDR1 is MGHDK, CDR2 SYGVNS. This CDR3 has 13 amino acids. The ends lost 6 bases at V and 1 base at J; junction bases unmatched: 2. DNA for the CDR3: TGTGCCAGCAGAGGACAGGCGAACACTGAAGCTTTCTTT. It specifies CASRGQANTEAFF. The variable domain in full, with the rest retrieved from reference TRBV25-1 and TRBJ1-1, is EADIYQTPRYLVIGTGKKITLECSQTMGHDKMYWYQQDPGMELHLIHYSYGVNSTEKGDLSSESTVSRIRTEHFPLTLESARPSHTSQYLCASRGQANTEAFFGQGTRLTVV.

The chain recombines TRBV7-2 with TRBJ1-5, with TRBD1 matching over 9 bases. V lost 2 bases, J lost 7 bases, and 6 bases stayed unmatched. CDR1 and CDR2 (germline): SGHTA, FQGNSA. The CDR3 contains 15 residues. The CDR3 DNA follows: TGTGCCAGCAGCTTAACACAGGGGGCTGGGCAGCCCCAGCATTTT. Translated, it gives CASSLTQGAGQPQHF. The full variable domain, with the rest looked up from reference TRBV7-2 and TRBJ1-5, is GAGVSQSPSNKVTEKGKDVELRCDPISGHTALYWYRQSLGQGLEFLIYFQGNSAPDKSGLPSDRFSAERTGGSVSTLTIQRTQQEDSAVYLCASSLTQGAGQPQHFGDGTRLSIL.

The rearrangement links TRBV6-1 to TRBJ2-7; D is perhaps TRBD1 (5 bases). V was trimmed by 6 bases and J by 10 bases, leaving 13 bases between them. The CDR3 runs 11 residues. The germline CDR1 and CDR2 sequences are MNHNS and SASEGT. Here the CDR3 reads CASRAKGLQYF. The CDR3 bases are TGTGCCAGCAGGGCTAAGGGGCTTCAGTACTTC.

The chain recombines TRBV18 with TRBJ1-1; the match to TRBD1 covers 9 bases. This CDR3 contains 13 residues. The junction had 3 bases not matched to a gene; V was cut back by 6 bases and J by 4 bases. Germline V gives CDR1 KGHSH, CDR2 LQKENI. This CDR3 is CASSVTGGTEAFF. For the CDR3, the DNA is TGTGCCAGCTCCGTGACAGGGGGCACTGAAGCTTTCTTT.

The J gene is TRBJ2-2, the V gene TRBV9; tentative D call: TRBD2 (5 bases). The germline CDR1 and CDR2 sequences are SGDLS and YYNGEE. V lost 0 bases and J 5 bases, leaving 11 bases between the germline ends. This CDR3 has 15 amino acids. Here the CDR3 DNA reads TGTGCCAGCAGCGTAGAACCCGGCGGGACCGGGGAGCTGTTTTTT. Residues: CASSVEPGGTGELFF.

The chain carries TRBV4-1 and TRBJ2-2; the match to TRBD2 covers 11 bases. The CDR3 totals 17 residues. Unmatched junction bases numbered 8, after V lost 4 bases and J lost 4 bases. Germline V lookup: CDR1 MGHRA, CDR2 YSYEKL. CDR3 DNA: TGCGCCAGCAGCCGTAGCGGGGGGGCTCTAGGCACCGGGGAGCTGTTTTTT. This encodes CASSRSGGALGTGELFF.

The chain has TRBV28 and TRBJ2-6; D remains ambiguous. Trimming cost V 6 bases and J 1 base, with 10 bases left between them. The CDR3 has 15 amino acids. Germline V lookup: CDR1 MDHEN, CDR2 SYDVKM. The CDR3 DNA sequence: TGTGCCAGCAGCAGATCCAAATCTGGGGCCAACGTCCTGACTTTC. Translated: CASSRSKSGANVLTF.

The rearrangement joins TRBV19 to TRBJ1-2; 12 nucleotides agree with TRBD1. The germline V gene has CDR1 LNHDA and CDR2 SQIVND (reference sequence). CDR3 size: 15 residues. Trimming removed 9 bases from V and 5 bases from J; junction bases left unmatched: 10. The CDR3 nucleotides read TGTGCCAGCCGGGACAGGGGGCAAATGGGGTATGGCTACACCTTC. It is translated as CASRDRGQMGYGYTF.

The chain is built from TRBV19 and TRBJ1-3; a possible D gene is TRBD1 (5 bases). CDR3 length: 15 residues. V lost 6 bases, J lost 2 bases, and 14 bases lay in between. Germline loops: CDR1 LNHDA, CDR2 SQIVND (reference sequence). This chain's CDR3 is CASSAWGSPGNTIYF. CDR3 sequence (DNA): TGTGCCAGTAGCGCCTGGGGCAGCCCTGGAAACACCATATATTTT.